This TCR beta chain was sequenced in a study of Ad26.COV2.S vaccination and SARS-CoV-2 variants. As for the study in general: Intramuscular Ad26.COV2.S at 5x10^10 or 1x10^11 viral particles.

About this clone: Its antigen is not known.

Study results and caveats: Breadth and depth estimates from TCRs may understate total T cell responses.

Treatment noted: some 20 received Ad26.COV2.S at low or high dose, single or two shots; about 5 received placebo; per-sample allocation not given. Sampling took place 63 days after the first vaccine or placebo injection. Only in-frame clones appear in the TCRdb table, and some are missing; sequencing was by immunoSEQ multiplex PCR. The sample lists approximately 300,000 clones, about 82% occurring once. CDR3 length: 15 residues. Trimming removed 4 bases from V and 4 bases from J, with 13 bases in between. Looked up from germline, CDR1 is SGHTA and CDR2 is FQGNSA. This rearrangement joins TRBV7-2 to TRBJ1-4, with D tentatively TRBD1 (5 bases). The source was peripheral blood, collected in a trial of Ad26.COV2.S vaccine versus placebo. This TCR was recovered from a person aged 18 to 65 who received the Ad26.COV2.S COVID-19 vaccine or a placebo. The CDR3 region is CASSWGFGGNEKLFF. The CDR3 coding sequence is TGTGCCAGCAGCTGGGGGTTCGGGGGTAATGAAAAACTGTTTTTT.